The present T cell receptor beta chain was sequenced within a study of regulatory T cells in long-lasting Graves disease (dated by TCRdb to the early 2020s). In the study overall: In the newly diagnosed Graves' disease group, patients had been taking antithyroid drugs for less than 3 months. Patients with persistent Graves' disease were compared with patients with newly diagnosed Graves' disease using TCR sequencing and RNA sequencing of peripheral blood. The study was conducted in China and was registered as a clinical trial. A total of roughly 33 samples were covered by TCR sequencing, comprising roughly 13 persistent and 20 newly diagnosed Graves' disease patients. Broad study findings and their caveats: Patients with persistent disease shared more public clonotypes (approximately 2,500) than newly diagnosed patients did (approximately 1,000). Preferential use of TRBV28, TRBJ1-2 and TRBJ2-5 was observed in persistent disease, whereas TRBV20-1 and TRBJ2-1 were favored in newly diagnosed disease. The study examined only peripheral blood because the primary lesion, thyroid tissue, could not be accessed. The small sample size was acknowledged by the authors as a limitation that may reduce accuracy. Persistent Graves' disease patients showed lower TCR Shannon entropy and fewer highly expanded clones than newly diagnosed patients, suggesting clonal expansion. Only the TCR beta chain was sequenced and analyzed.

In regard to this clonotype: There is no known antigen for this receptor. A much larger clonotype is one base distant, so this may be a read error.

The label giving this sample's time point can be read as: newly diagnosed GD, antithyroid drugs for less than 3 months. RNA was extracted from PBMCs in TRIzol for both TCR sequencing and RNA sequencing. Graves' disease was diagnosed according to American Thyroid Association guidelines. Patients were recruited from an endocrinology department in Xi'an, China. Each patient gave around 9 milliliters of peripheral blood, collected in an EDTA anticoagulant tube. PBMCs were isolated by Ficoll Paque Plus density gradient separation without further T cell sorting. An Agilent 2100 Bioanalyzer and agarose gel were used to check RNA quality, while a NanoDrop 2000 measured RNA concentration. Trimming removed 1 base from V and 4 bases from J; the gene matches leave 10 bases unexplained. Including the terminal cysteine and phenylalanine, the CDR3 comprises 17 residues. Here the CDR3 DNA is all that survives: 51 bases in frame from base 1. Via the germline V gene, CDR1 is SGHVS and CDR2 FNYEAQ.

The library was produced with multiplex PCR. TCRdb shows the sequencer as Illumina HiSeq 4000. To build TCR beta libraries, CDR3 regions were amplified by Arm-PCR using iRepertoire HTBI primers. Gel purification was performed on PCR products prior to sequencing. In the authors' own workflow: Across samples, around 62 TRBV and 13 to 15 TRBJ segments were identified and used for gene usage analysis of CDR3 amino acid clonotypes. Filtered high-quality paired reads were merged into contigs using COPE and FqMerger. BLAST was used to align contigs to the IMGT TRBV, TRBD and TRBJ reference genes, and CDR3 was defined following IMGT. Clonotypes above 0.1% frequency were classified as highly expanded clones. Repertoire diversity was measured by Shannon entropy, and V-J evenness by the Gini coefficient. Clonotypes shared by more than one individual were considered public. TCRdb itself trimmed the public reads at Q25 with fastp, ran MiXCR and retained productive beta chains. Each entry merges the rows of one CDR3 protein and shows their most common DNA and genes. The V and J calls come from TCRdb's annotation, not from the publication. Counted in this sample were some 490,000 distinct CDR3 sequences; more than 10% of them appeared once. About 8.9% of the sample rests with the top ten.

In addition, the sample was reused for a study of T cells in Graves' hyperthyroidism and ophthalmopathy. From that second study: Stable Graves' hyperthyroidism was defined as the absence of progression to ophthalmopathy over 18 months of follow-up. Hyperthyroidism patients were aged 18 to 65 years and newly diagnosed, with disease duration of less than 2 months. Any patient with an uncontrolled infection, another autoimmune disease, pregnancy or lactation was excluded. Diagnoses were established on the basis of clinical symptoms, serum thyroxine and TRAb, thyroid ultrasound, and orbital computed tomography. For the first round of RT-PCR on the TCR CDR3, the HTBI primer set was used together with the Qiagen OneStep RT-PCR kit. Blood samples also contained most of the expanded thyroid clonotypes (frequency above 0.001), which suggests that blood repertoires may reflect thyroid immune responses. A model built on a 13 V-J signature distinguished ophthalmopathy from stable hyperthyroidism, reaching roughly 88% sensitivity and around 81% specificity in cross-validation and 80%/75% in testing. In validation, progression to ophthalmopathy was predicted by the model with 65% to 71% sensitivity and under 85% specificity, a median of about 6.4 months before onset. A discovery cohort of about a hundred patients, 43 with Graves' ophthalmopathy and about 60 with stable Graves' hyperthyroidism, was used to find distinguishing TCR V-J signatures. Prospective prediction of ophthalmopathy was tested in an independent validation cohort consisting of fewer than 20 hyperthyroidism patients and some 17 patients who later progressed to ophthalmopathy. For training and testing, the 80 to 100 patients in the discovery cohort were randomly divided in a 7:3 ratio. In roughly six Graves' hyperthyroidism patients, the study also compared T-cell repertoires from thyroid tissue with T-cell repertoires from blood. Once sampling was done, hyperthyroidism patients were given methimazole at a starting dose of 30 mg daily, whereas ophthalmopathy patients were given high-dose intravenous methylprednisolone. Libraries were constructed in a second round of multiplex PCR, after which size selection and purification were carried out. Libraries were sequenced paired-end with 100 bp reads on an Illumina HiSeq2000. SOAPnuke was used to process the raw data, removing reads that contained adapters or uncalled bases, had a mean Phred below 15, or lacked an exact match to the constant primer or identifier. High-quality paired reads were merged with COPE v1.2.5, and unique nucleotide sequences were defined as clonotypes. MiTCR v1.1 was used to align the clonotypes against IMGT TRBV, TRBD and TRBJ reference segments. Only V-J combinations with frequency above 0.0001, covering about 99% of repertoires, were analysed. A TCS score was defined as the ratio between F50 (clonal expansion) and ExV (chaos), using BLOSUM62-based TCRdist between CDR3 peptides within each V-J. Welch's t-statistics and random forest reduced fewer than 550 V-J features to 13, which were used in a naive Bayes classifier (R e1071). Sample size was not statistically predetermined, and investigators were not blinded to group allocation. TCR Vbeta CDR3 sequencing of approximately 140 peripheral blood samples (roughly 43 ophthalmopathy, 70 to 85 hyperthyroidism and approximately 17 progressor patients) is reported in the paper.

Material: peripheral blood mononuclear cells (PBMCs), obtained at new diagnosis, from a patient treated with antithyroid drugs. The sequence came from a woman in her 30s with Graves disease. Donor details come from another sample of the same person, matched by shared clones. The receptor chain draws on TRBV7-6 and TRBJ2-1; 7 central nucleotides agree with TRBD2. The sequence in DNA is TGTGCCAGCAGCTTAGGTTTGTGGGAGGGCCTTTACAATGAGCAGTTCTTC. Its protein reads: CASSLGLWEGLYNEQFF.